The 25 T cell receptor beta chains below come from one sample, sequenced in a study of cytomegalovirus exposure and HLA in healthy donors listed by TCRdb under 2017. Receptors were amplified or captured by the immunoSEQ multiplex PCR assay. For the multiplex PCR, a mixture combining 60 forward primers for TCR Vbeta segments and 13 reverse primers for TCR Jbeta segments was used. The table comes from immuneACCESS by way of TCRdb, which keeps in-frame sequences with V and J called. Part of the clones is missing from these tables; in studies checked, under half for an unresolved V gene and the rest for unknown reasons. The sample table shows 110,000 to 150,000 clones, and around 75% are seen once. Jointly, the top ten make up 7% of the sample. Sequencing was performed on PBMCs. The receptors here all came from a young man in good health and CMV-seronegative.

This clone came up a few times. V is TRBV5-1 and J is TRBJ2-2, with 7 bases matching TRBD1. This CDR3 has 13 amino acids. CDR1 and CDR2 from the germline V gene are SGHRS and YFSETQ. The V gene end was trimmed by 0 bases and the J gene end by 7 bases; junction bases not matched to a gene: 0. CDR3 nucleotides: TGCGCCAGCAGCTTGGGACAGGGCGGGGAGCTGTTTTTT. Translating gives CASSLGQGGELFF.

This chain uses TRBV18 with TRBJ2-5, with D possibly being TRBD2 (7 bases). The CDR3 spans 15 residues. Germline CDR1 KGHSH, CDR2 LQKENI. The germline V and J ends were trimmed by 6 bases and 5 bases, with 19 bases remaining between them. The CDR3 nucleotides are TGTGCCAGCTCCCAAGGACGGGGGGCAGCCGAGACCCAGTACTTC. As protein: CASSQGRGAAETQYF.

V usage is TRBV11-2 and J usage is TRBJ2-6; possible D gene TRBD2, 5 bases. CDR1 SGHAT and CDR2 FQNNGV come from the germline V gene. The germline V and J ends were trimmed by 0 bases and 3 bases, with 18 bases remaining between them. The CDR3 consists of 19 residues. CDR3 protein: CASSLDPFEWGDGANVLTF. CDR3 nucleotide sequence: TGTGCCAGCAGCTTAGATCCGTTCGAGTGGGGAGATGGGGCCAACGTCCTGACTTTC.

The J gene is TRBJ2-1, the V gene TRBV5-1; perhaps TRBD1 as D (6 bases). CDR1 and CDR2 (germline): SGHRS, YFSETQ. There are 11 residues in the CDR3. Trimming cost V 7 bases and J 6 bases, with 8 bases left between them. Here the CDR3 reads CASGQFNEQFF. The DNA for the CDR3 is TGCGCCAGCGGACAGTTCAATGAGCAGTTCTTC.

This clone has only one observation. The V gene is TRBV6-5, the J gene TRBJ2-7; TRBD2 might be the D (6 bases). The CDR3 has 14 residues. The V and J ends lost 11 bases and 7 bases respectively, with 24 bases between them. CDR1 is MNHEY, CDR2 SVGAGI, per germline. In nucleotides, the CDR3 is TGTGCCGGCCACTTTAGGACTACACGGGGGGAGCAGTACTTC. Its protein product is CAGHFRTTRGEQYF.

V gene TRBV7-9 combines with J gene TRBJ1-1, with 8 bases aligning to TRBD1. This CDR3 region has 14 residues. Germline values: CDR1 SEHNR, CDR2 FQNEAQ (reference sequence). V gave up 4 bases and J gave up 2 bases; unmatched junction bases: 3. CDR3 amino acids: CASSSDRGNTEAFF. The CDR3 DNA follows: TGTGCCAGCAGCTCCGACAGGGGCAACACTGAAGCTTTCTTT.

The chain couples TRBV6-5 to TRBJ2-2; unclear D gene. This CDR3 region has 15 residues. With 0 bases removed from V and 6 bases from J, the gap between germline ends came to 11 bases. The V gene's germline CDR1 is MNHEY and CDR2 SVGAGI. CDR3 protein: CASSYSIVRAGELFF. For the CDR3, the DNA is TGTGCCAGCAGTTACTCGATCGTCCGGGCCGGGGAGCTGTTTTTT.

Written as DNA, the CDR3 is TGTGCCAGCTCACCGATAAAAGACAGGGGCTACGAGCAGTACTTC. Translation gives CASSPIKDRGYEQYF. This chain connects TRBV18 to TRBJ2-7; 8 nucleotides line up with TRBD1. The CDR3 sequence is 15 residues long. Germline V CDR1 and CDR2: KGHSH, LQKENI. V dropped 3 bases and J dropped 3; count of bases not matched to a gene: 7.

The chain joins TRBV28 to TRBJ1-1, with D tentatively TRBD1 (5 bases). This CDR3 has 15 residues. From germline, CDR1 is MDHEN and CDR2 SYDVKM. V lost 5 bases and J lost 0, with 13 bases in between. In DNA, the CDR3 is TGTGCCAGCAGTCCCCGGACATTCTTGAACACTGAAGCTTTCTTT. Translation gives CASSPRTFLNTEAFF.

The J gene is TRBJ2-3, the V gene TRBV19; D gene uncertain. Germline-derived CDR1 and CDR2 are LNHDA and SQIVND (reference sequence). This CDR3 is built from 16 residues. V was shortened by 4 bases and J by 1 base, with 15 bases between the two germline ends. This CDR3 is CASSTLVVAGTDTQYF. CDR3 nucleotide sequence: TGTGCCAGTAGTACTCTCGTCGTAGCCGGCACAGATACGCAGTATTTT.

This chain joins TRBV5-1 and TRBJ2-7; D call uncertain. CDR1 SGHRS and CDR2 YFSETQ come from the germline V gene. Trimming cost V 4 bases and J 2 bases, with 10 bases left between them. The length of the CDR3 is 13 residues. This CDR3 reads CASSRRSPYEQYF. As DNA, the CDR3 is TGCGCCAGCAGCCGGCGGAGCCCCTACGAGCAGTACTTC.

The chain has TRBV5-4 and TRBJ2-1; 9 bases agree with TRBD2. V shed 2 bases, J shed 5 bases, and the junction held 5 bases outside the gene matches. Germline V gene lookup returns CDR1 SGHNT and CDR2 YYREEE (reference sequence). The CDR3 extends over 15 amino acids. CDR3 in DNA: TGTGCCAGCAGCTTCGGGACTAGCAATCACAATGAGCAGTTCTTC. Encoded protein: CASSFGTSNHNEQFF.

The CDR3: CASSPTQGAIQYF. The CDR3 DNA reads TGTGCCAGCAGCCCCACCCAGGGCGCCATTCAGTACTTC. The rearrangement joins TRBV11-2 to TRBJ2-4; possibly TRBD1 for D (5 bases). Germline V gene sequence: CDR1 SGHAT, CDR2 FQNNGV. The CDR3 has 13 residues. V was shortened by 5 bases and J by 9 bases, with 14 bases between the two germline ends.

This clone showed up just once. The rearrangement uses TRBV11-2 and TRBJ2-7; weak D call: TRBD2 (6 bases). From germline, CDR1 is SGHAT and CDR2 FQNNGV. The CDR3 is made up of 13 amino acids. V shed 1 base and J shed 7 bases, with 11 bases lying between them. The CDR3: CASSLAGSYEQYF. CDR3 DNA: TGTGCCAGCAGCTTAGCCGGGAGCTATGAGCAGTACTTC.

The chain uses TRBV7-9 and TRBJ2-7, with a tentative D call TRBD1 (6 bases). In germline, CDR1 is SEHNR, CDR2 FQNEAQ (reference sequence). Trimming removed 0 bases from V and 3 bases from J, with 9 bases in between. The CDR3 sequence is 14 residues long. CDR3 sequence (DNA): TGTGCCAGCAGCTTAGCCGGGACAATCTACGAGCAGTACTTC. Protein: CASSLAGTIYEQYF.

As concerns this clone: One end of the junction varies from germline; a read error may be responsible. The rearrangement joins TRBV7-7 to TRBJ2-7, with D maybe TRBD1 (6 bases). The CDR3 loop spans 15 amino acids. Germline CDR1 SSHAT, CDR2 FNYEAQ (reference sequence). CDR3 region: CASSLRDTGSYEQYF. CDR3 bases: TGTGCTAGCAGCTTACGGGACACTGGATCCTACGAGCAGTACTTC. Full variable domain (missing parts from reference TRBV7-7 and TRBJ2-7): GAGVSQSPRYKVTKRGQDVTLRCDPISSHATLYWYQQALGQGPEFLTYFNYEAQPDKSGLPSDRFSAERPEGSISTLTIQRTEQRDSAMYRCASSLRDTGSYEQYFGPGTRLTVT.

The chain links TRBV7-9 to TRBJ1-5; TRBD1 matches at 8 bases. The CDR3 is made up of 14 amino acids. V lost 4 bases and J lost 7; bases outside the gene matches: 6. CDR1 is SEHNR, CDR2 FQNEAQ, per germline (reference sequence). CDR3 in amino acids: CASSYSDRGQPQHF. The CDR3 coding sequence is TGTGCCAGCAGCTACTCTGACAGGGGCCAGCCCCAGCATTTT.

The J gene is TRBJ1-4, the V gene TRBV7-9; 9 bases align to TRBD1. The CDR3 is made up of 16 amino acids. The germline gives CDR1 SEHNR, CDR2 FQNEAQ (reference sequence). V dropped 5 bases and J dropped 5; count of bases not matched to a gene: 9. The CDR3 protein is CASSPSDRGKNEKLFF. The CDR3, as DNA: TGTGCCAGCAGCCCATCGGACAGGGGAAAAAATGAAAAACTGTTTTTT.

The rearrangement uses TRBV10-2 and TRBJ2-1, with 9 bases lining up with TRBD2. Germline CDR1 reads WSHSY; CDR2 reads SAAADI. This CDR3 has 13 residues. The V segment lost 7 bases and the J segment 6 bases; nucleotides outside the gene matches: 4. The CDR3 sequence is CASTLSGGNEQFF. CDR3 nucleotides: TGCGCCAGCACCCTTAGCGGGGGCAATGAGCAGTTCTTC.

The chain recombines TRBV5-6 with TRBJ1-1, with a weak D call TRBD1 (5 bases). Germline CDR1 is SGHDT and CDR2 is YYEEEE. Trimming removed 3 bases from V and 4 bases from J, with 10 bases in between. The CDR3 sequence is 13 residues long. The DNA of the CDR3 is TGTGCCAGCAGCTGGGGGGAGGGCACTGAAGCTTTCTTT. Translation: CASSWGEGTEAFF.

This clone occurred a few times. The chain is built from TRBV30 and TRBJ2-3; 15 nucleotides line up with TRBD2. V lost 2 bases to trimming and J lost 8 bases; unmatched junction nucleotides: 8. The germline gives CDR1 GTSNPN, CDR2 SVGIG (reference sequence). This CDR3 contains 16 residues. The CDR3 coding sequence is TGTGCCTGGAGTTGGGGACTAGCGGGAGGAGGGGGTACGCAGTATTTT. Translating it yields CAWSWGLAGGGGTQYF. The full variable domain, with the rest looked up from reference TRBV30 and TRBJ2-3, is SQTIHQWPATLVQPVGSPLSLECTVEGTSNPNLYWYRQAAGRGLQLLFYSVGIGQISSEVPQNLSASRPQDRQFILSSKKLLLSDSGFYLCAWSWGLAGGGGTQYFGPGTRLTVL.

The chain has TRBV27 and TRBJ2-7; TRBD2 matches 13 bases. With 3 bases clipped from V and 5 bases from J, the junction kept 7 bases outside the gene matches. This CDR3 is built from 16 residues. Germline V gives CDR1 MNHEY, CDR2 SMNVEV (reference sequence). The CDR3 sequence is CASSFNGLAGENEQYF. The CDR3, as DNA: TGTGCCAGCAGTTTCAATGGACTAGCGGGGGAGAACGAGCAGTACTTC.

The V and J genes are TRBV30 and TRBJ1-1; 8 bases align to TRBD1. V lost 2 bases and J lost 8; bases outside the gene matches: 4. Germline-derived CDR1 and CDR2 are GTSNPN and SVGIG (reference sequence). The CDR3 totals 12 residues. The chain's CDR3 is CAWSMTGEEAFF. The CDR3 nucleotides read TGTGCCTGGAGTATGACAGGGGAGGAAGCTTTCTTT.

The table lists this clone with a few counts. This chain links TRBV19 with TRBJ1-4; 8 bases agree with TRBD1. The CDR3 is 14 residues long. Germline lookup yields CDR1 LNHDA and CDR2 SQIVND (reference sequence). J lost 4 bases, V lost 9 bases, and 7 bases had no gene match. CDR3 nucleotides: TGTGCCAGCGGTCCGGGACAGGTTAATGAAAAACTGTTTTTT. Translating it yields CASGPGQVNEKLFF.

This rearrangement joins TRBV15 to TRBJ1-2; D is uncertain. The CDR3 length is 15 residues. Looked up from germline, CDR1 is LNHNV and CDR2 is YYDKDF (reference sequence). V lost 1 base to trimming and J lost 3 bases, with 12 bases between them. CDR3: CATSRGGDEDYGYTF. The CDR3 DNA follows: TGTGCCACCAGCAGAGGGGGAGACGAGGACTATGGCTACACCTTC.